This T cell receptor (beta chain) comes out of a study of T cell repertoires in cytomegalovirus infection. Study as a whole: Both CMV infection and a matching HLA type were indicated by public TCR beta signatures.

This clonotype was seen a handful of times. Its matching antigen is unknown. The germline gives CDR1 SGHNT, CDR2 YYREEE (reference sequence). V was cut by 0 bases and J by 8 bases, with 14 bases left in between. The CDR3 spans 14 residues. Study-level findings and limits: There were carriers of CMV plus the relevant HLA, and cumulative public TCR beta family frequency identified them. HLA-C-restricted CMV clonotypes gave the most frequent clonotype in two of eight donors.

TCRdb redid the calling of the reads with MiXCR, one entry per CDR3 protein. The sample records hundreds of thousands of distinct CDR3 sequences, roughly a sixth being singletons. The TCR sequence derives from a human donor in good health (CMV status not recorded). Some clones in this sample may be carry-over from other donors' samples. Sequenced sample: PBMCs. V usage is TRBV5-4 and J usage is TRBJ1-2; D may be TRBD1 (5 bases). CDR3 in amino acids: CASSLGTGQRGYTF. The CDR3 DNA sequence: TGTGCCAGCAGCTTGGGTACGGGGCAGAGAGGCTACACCTTC.